Sequencing of this TCR beta chain was carried out in a study of OX40 agonist ivuxolimab in advanced cancers. The length of the CDR3 is 13 residues. Losses at the gene ends were 6 bases for V and 5 bases for J; bases not matched to a gene: 6. CDR1 is SNHLY and CDR2 is FYNNEI in the germline V gene. TCRdb keeps only in-frame clones here, not all; method: immunoSEQ multiplex PCR. The table records 35,000 to 45,000 clones, 85% to 90% of them present only once. The sample here was CD4+ or CD8+ T cells sorted from blood, taken in a trial of the OX40 agonist ivuxolimab. The rearrangement links TRBV2 to TRBJ1-2; TRBD1 aligns across 7 bases. The sequence was collected from an adult with an advanced solid tumor such as melanoma, head and neck, liver or kidney cancer. This chain's CDR3 is CASSGGTAYGYTF. CDR3 DNA: TGTGCCAGCAGCGGCGGGACAGCTTATGGCTACACCTTC.